The 23 T cell receptor beta chains below come from one sample, sequenced in a study of shared clonotypes between healthy human individuals. Repertoires were generated with immunoSEQ multiplex PCR, while TCRdb's copy carries only in-frame clones and drops some. The sample contains 330,000 or so clones, less than 85% of which appear only once. The sequenced sample was memory CD4+ T cells sorted from blood. Subset defined: CD45RA-negative fraction. The receptors derive from a man aged 25-40 years in good health.

The chain carries TRBV7-2 and TRBJ2-7, with no clear D. This CDR3 has 11 amino acids. V lost 5 bases and J lost 9, with 11 bases in between. Germline assignment: CDR1 SGHTA and CDR2 FQGNSA. This CDR3 is CASSITGVQYF. The CDR3 DNA reads as TGTGCCAGCAGCATAACCGGCGTGCAGTACTTC.

As concerns this clone: The sample contains more than one DNA sequence encoding this CDR3. The chain carries TRBV14 and TRBJ2-5; the D is unclear. The CDR3 has 14 residues. Per the germline V gene, CDR1 is SGHDN and CDR2 is FVKESK. Trimming removed 0 bases from V and 2 bases from J, with 7 bases in between. This CDR3 is CASSQDLGQETQYF. CDR3 in DNA: TGTGCCAGCAGCCAAGATCTCGGGCAAGAGACCCAGTACTTC.

This rearrangement joins TRBV6-1 to TRBJ1-2; a weak D match, TRBD1 (5 bases). This CDR3 contains 13 residues. V was shortened by 1 base and J by 8 bases, with 11 bases between the two germline ends. From germline, CDR1 is MNHNS and CDR2 SASEGT. Written as DNA, the CDR3 is TGTGCCAGCAGTGAAGTAGACAGTTCCGGCTACACCTTC. Translation gives CASSEVDSSGYTF.

CDR3 loop: CASSTQDRGPSGNTIYF. The CDR3 nucleotides read TGTGCCAGCAGCACCCAAGACAGGGGGCCCTCTGGAAACACCATATATTTT. This chain links TRBV21-1 with TRBJ1-3; the table's D gene call, TRBD1, was not cross checked with the DNA. TRBV21-1 is noted as a pseudogene. The CDR3 covers 17 residues.

The CDR3 nucleotides are TGTGCCAGCAGCTCAGGGGGACAGGGGCCCCTCGGCTCACCCCTCCACTTT. Amino acid sequence: CASSSGGQGPLGSPLHF. The V gene is TRBV5-4, the J gene TRBJ1-6; 10 bases map to TRBD1. CDR1 SGHNT and CDR2 YYREEE come from the germline V gene (reference sequence). Trimming cost V 3 bases and J 10 bases; bases outside gene matches: 13. The CDR3 has 17 residues.

The rearrangement links TRBV6-5 to TRBJ1-4; tentative D call: TRBD1 (6 bases). The germline V gene encodes CDR1 MNHEY and CDR2 SVGAGI. V was clipped by 6 bases and J by 3 bases, with 11 bases between them. CDR3 length equals 14 residues. CDR3 coding DNA: TGTGCCAGCAGCCCTGCAGGGGCTAATGAAAAACTGTTTTTT. This encodes CASSPAGANEKLFF.

This chain connects TRBV5-5 to TRBJ2-7, with D hard to call. Germline V lookup: CDR1 SGHKS, CDR2 YYEKEE (reference sequence). The CDR3 runs to 16 residues. V lost 1 base and J 12 bases, leaving 26 bases between the germline ends. Here the CDR3 reads CASSLYTASTASKGYF. The CDR3 bases are TGTGCCAGCAGCTTGTATACGGCTTCAACGGCCTCTAAAGGGTACTTC.

CDR3 DNA sequence: TGTGCCAGCAGTGAAGCGGCGAACAGACAGGGGATTCAAGGAGGCAATCAGCCCCAGCATTTT. This codes for CASSEAANRQGIQGGNQPQHF. This chain links TRBV2 with TRBJ1-5, with 8 bases identical to TRBD1. Per germline, CDR1 SNHLY and CDR2 FYNNEI. CDR3 size: 21 residues. V lost 0 bases, J lost 2 bases, and 18 bases stayed unmatched.

This rearrangement joins TRBV28 to TRBJ2-7; 8 positions match TRBD2. V was pared by 5 bases and J by 9 bases, with 15 bases of the junction left unmatched. Germline V gives CDR1 MDHEN, CDR2 SYDVKM. This CDR3 is built from 15 residues. The CDR3 loop is CASSPPGLGGSRQYF. The CDR3 region has the DNA TGTGCCAGCAGTCCTCCGGGACTAGGGGGGTCTCGGCAGTACTTC.

The chain links TRBV28 to TRBJ2-3; TRBD1 might be the D (5 bases). Trimming removed 3 bases from V and 4 bases from J, with 14 bases in between. Germline CDR1 and CDR2: MDHEN and SYDVKM. The CDR3 is 15 residues long. CDR3: CASSFQGPSADTQYF. CDR3 DNA: TGTGCCAGCAGTTTCCAGGGTCCTTCGGCAGATACGCAGTATTTT.

The sample holds a few counts of this clone. V gene TRBV27 combines with J gene TRBJ2-7; 12 bases are shared with TRBD2. Germline V gene lookup returns CDR1 MNHEY and CDR2 SMNVEV (reference sequence). After removal of 8 bases from V and 8 bases from J, the junction contained 4 bases not matched to a gene. The length of the CDR3 is 12 residues. The CDR3 protein is CASASGRAKQYF. CDR3 nucleotide sequence: TGTGCCAGCGCTAGCGGGAGGGCCAAGCAGTACTTC.

The chain is built from TRBV6-6 and TRBJ2-4; D possibly uses TRBD1 or TRBD2 (5 bases each). CDR1 is MNHNY and CDR2 is SVGAGI in the germline V gene (reference sequence). The V and J ends lost 5 bases and 6 bases respectively, with 14 bases between them. The CDR3 consists of 14 residues. DNA of the CDR3: TGTGCCAGCAGTACTCGGGGCCCTCCAAACATTCAGTACTTC. This sequence encodes CASSTRGPPNIQYF.

Of note for this clone: One end of the junction does not line up with germline, which may come from a read error. The J gene is TRBJ2-7, the V gene TRBV5-5; TRBD2 matches at 7 bases. CDR1 and CDR2 from the germline V gene are SGHKS and YYEKEE (reference sequence). This CDR3 comprises 17 residues. This CDR3 reads CASTLGWSGLGRNEQYF. DNA of the CDR3: TGTGCCAGCACCTTGGGGTGGTCCGGACTAGGAAGGAACGAGCAGTACTTC. The full variable domain, completed using reference TRBV5-5 and TRBJ2-7, is DAGVTQSPTHLIKTRGQQVTLRCSPISGHKSVSWYQQVLGQGPQFIFQYYEKEERGRGNFPDRFSARQFPNYSSELNVNALLLGDSALYLCASTLGWSGLGRNEQYFGPGTRLTVT.

The CDR3 nucleotides are TGTGCCAGCAGCTGGGACAGGGTCACCGGGGAGCTGTTTTTT. The encoded protein is CASSWDRVTGELFF. The chain couples TRBV5-4 to TRBJ2-2; 9 bases map to TRBD1. The CDR3 length is 14 residues. After removal of 3 bases from V and 4 bases from J, the junction contained 1 base not matched to a gene. CDR1 and CDR2 (germline): SGHNT, YYREEE (reference sequence).

This chain links TRBV18 with TRBJ2-1, with TRBD2 matching 13 bases. With V trimmed by 0 bases and J by 7 bases, 0 bases remained unmatched. The CDR3 loop spans 15 amino acids. Germline CDR1 is KGHSH and CDR2 is LQKENI. The CDR3 nucleotides read TGTGCCAGCTCACCACCGGGACTAGCGGGGAATGAGCAGTTCTTC. Its translation is CASSPPGLAGNEQFF.

The chain is built from TRBV30 and TRBJ1-3; D call uncertain. The V end lost 3 bases, the J end lost 2 bases, and 14 bases lay between the germline ends. The CDR3 totals 15 residues. CDR1 GTSNPN and CDR2 SVGIG come from the germline V gene (reference sequence). The CDR3 nucleotides read TGTGCCTGGAGCCCTGCAGGTAACCCTGGAAACACCATATATTTT. Translation: CAWSPAGNPGNTIYF.

This rearrangement joins TRBV2 to TRBJ1-5, with D unclear. The CDR3 totals 13 residues. Germline V lookup: CDR1 SNHLY, CDR2 FYNNEI. Trimming stripped 6 bases from V and 3 bases from J, with 9 bases between. The CDR3 sequence is CASRPGSNQPQHF. For the CDR3, the DNA is TGTGCCAGCAGGCCGGGGTCCAATCAGCCCCAGCATTTT.

The chain couples TRBV6-6 to TRBJ2-3; D unresolved. Germline V lookup: CDR1 MNHNY, CDR2 SVGAGI (reference sequence). V was shortened by 2 bases and J by 9 bases, with 9 bases between the two germline ends. This CDR3 has 12 residues. CDR3 DNA: TGTGCCAGCAGTTACCCCCAAGACACGCAGTATTTT. This encodes CASSYPQDTQYF.

This CDR3 is CASRPTGANTEAFF. The CDR3 nucleotides are TGCGCCAGCAGACCGACAGGGGCGAACACTGAAGCTTTCTTT. V usage is TRBV10-1 and J usage is TRBJ1-1, with 8 bases fitting TRBD1. This CDR3 is 14 amino acids long. J gave up 1 base and V 6 bases, and 4 bases lay outside the gene matches. CDR1 and CDR2 from the germline V gene are WNHNN and SYGVQD (reference sequence).

The chain joins TRBV11-3 to TRBJ2-1, with D possibly called TRBD1 or TRBD2 (6 bases each). Germline CDR1 is SGHNT and CDR2 is YENEEA. Trimming shortened V by 0 bases and J by 6 bases, and 9 bases separated the two germline ends. This CDR3 region has 14 residues. This CDR3 is CASSLDEGGNEQFF. In DNA form, the CDR3 reads TGTGCCAGCAGCTTAGACGAGGGGGGCAATGAGCAGTTCTTC.

The V and J genes are TRBV4-1 and TRBJ2-7; TRBD1 might be the D (7 bases). CDR1 and CDR2 from the germline V gene are MGHRA and YSYEKL. This CDR3 region has 14 residues. Trimming took off 4 bases at V and 2 bases at J, with 12 bases between the two ends. In DNA, the CDR3 is TGCGCCAGCAGCCCGGGGGACAGCACCTACGAGCAGTACTTC. Its protein is CASSPGDSTYEQYF.

The table lists this clone with a few counts. This chain connects TRBV5-4 to TRBJ2-4; 9 bases match TRBD2. The ends lost 4 bases at V and 5 bases at J; junction bases unmatched: 10. The CDR3 is made up of 16 amino acids. Germline CDR1 reads SGHNT; CDR2 reads YYREEE (reference sequence). CDR3 region: CASSGGSGSIENIQYF. CDR3 nucleotide sequence: TGTGCCAGCAGCGGGGGTAGCGGGAGCATTGAAAACATTCAGTACTTC.

CDR3 amino acids: CASSLDTQGADEQFF. The CDR3 DNA reads as TGCGCCAGCAGCTTGGATACACAGGGGGCTGATGAGCAGTTCTTC. The chain joins TRBV5-1 to TRBJ2-1; TRBD1 matches at 9 bases. V trimming: 0 bases; J trimming: 8 bases; junction bases outside the gene matches: 6. Looked up from germline, CDR1 is SGHRS and CDR2 is YFSETQ. The CDR3 sequence is 15 residues long.